This T cell receptor (beta chain) derives from a study of cytomegalovirus exposure and HLA in healthy donors. This CDR3 region has 15 residues. V lost 5 bases, J lost 4 bases, and 17 bases lay in between. The germline V gene has CDR1 SEHNR and CDR2 FQNEAQ (reference sequence). It was with 60 Vbeta and 13 Jbeta primers that the PCR ran. Here immunoSEQ multiplex PCR was the method, and the copy in TCRdb shows in-frame clones only, minus some. The repertoire holds approximately 150,000 clones, with 75% to 85% as singletons. Study-wide findings and caveats: There was a cluster of highly shared sequence variants that was likely a sequencing artifact.

In regard to this clone: Its antigen is as yet unknown.

Sequenced input: PBMCs. The sequence came from a human donor in good health. The chain joins TRBV7-9 to TRBJ2-5, with D perhaps TRBD2 (7 bases). CDR3 sequence: CASSLRARGGETQYF. CDR3 nucleotide sequence: TGTGCCAGCAGCCTTAGGGCAAGGGGGGGAGAGACCCAGTACTTC.